These 15 T cell receptor beta chains share one sample of origin, sequenced in a study of cytomegalovirus exposure and HLA in healthy donors. Amplification used 60 Vbeta primers and 13 Jbeta primers. Here immunoSEQ multiplex PCR was the method, and the copy in TCRdb shows in-frame clones only, minus some. The data hold over 65,000 clones, with 81% observed a single time. What was sequenced was PBMCs. The receptor source for this set is a human donor in good health.

The chain carries TRBV19 and TRBJ1-2; D perhaps matches TRBD1 (6 bases). Trimming cost V 6 bases and J 8 bases, with 19 bases left between them. The V gene's germline CDR1 is LNHDA and CDR2 SQIVND (reference sequence). This CDR3 spans 14 amino acids. Here the CDR3 reads CASSEMWGRGGYTF. DNA of the CDR3: TGTGCCAGTAGCGAGATGTGGGGGCGCGGGGGCTACACCTTC.

V gene TRBV7-9 combines with J gene TRBJ1-2; TRBD1 is a possible D gene (5 bases). CDR3 length equals 14 residues. Trimming shortened V by 6 bases and J by 5 bases, and 16 bases separated the two germline ends. CDR1 is SEHNR, CDR2 FQNEAQ, per germline (reference sequence). In DNA form, the CDR3 reads TGTGCCAGCAGATCGAATGGGGGAGGTTATGGCTACACCTTC. This encodes CASRSNGGGYGYTF.

This chain joins TRBV5-8 and TRBJ2-1, with 7 nucleotides matching TRBD2. The CDR3 has 16 residues. The trim removed 4 bases at V and 6 bases at J, leaving 13 bases unmatched. The germline V gene has CDR1 SGHTS and CDR2 YDEGEE. The CDR3 sequence: CASSTRLAFQGNEQFF. Here the CDR3 DNA reads TGTGCCAGCAGCACCCGACTAGCTTTCCAAGGCAATGAGCAGTTCTTC.

This chain links TRBV4-1 with TRBJ2-7, with D perhaps matching TRBD2 (6 bases). V was pared by 4 bases and J by 1 base, with 17 bases between. CDR1 and CDR2 from the germline V gene are MGHRA and YSYEKL. This CDR3 spans 16 amino acids. CDR3 sequence: CASSPVAGLPSYEQYF. The CDR3 nucleotides read TGCGCCAGCAGCCCAGTTGCGGGACTTCCTTCCTACGAGCAGTACTTC.

The rearrangement uses TRBV5-1 and TRBJ2-5; 13 positions match TRBD2. The CDR3 extends over 16 amino acids. CDR1 SGHRS and CDR2 YFSETQ come from the germline V gene. The ends lost 4 bases at V and 4 bases at J; junction bases unmatched: 7. CDR3 region: CASSETSGGSRETQYF. The CDR3 DNA reads as TGCGCCAGCAGCGAGACTAGCGGGGGGTCACGAGAGACCCAGTACTTC. Together with reference TRBV5-1 and TRBJ2-5, the CDR3 gives the full variable domain: KAGVTQTPRYLIKTRGQQVTLSCSPISGHRSVSWYQQTPGQGLQFLFEYFSETQRNKGNFPGRFSGRQFSNSRSEMNVSTLELGDSALYLCASSETSGGSRETQYFGPGTRLLVL.

This clone was seen only once. This chain uses TRBV6-1 with TRBJ2-7; D gene uncertain. Germline V lookup: CDR1 MNHNS, CDR2 SASEGT. V shed 2 bases and J shed 4 bases, with 6 bases lying between them. The CDR3 is 12 residues long. CDR3 coding DNA: TGTGCCAGCAGTGAACTCCAGTACGAGCAGTACTTC. Protein sequence: CASSELQYEQYF.

This chain connects TRBV6-5 to TRBJ1-2, with a weak D call TRBD1 (6 bases). The CDR3 has 15 amino acids. V shed 4 bases and J shed 1 base, with 13 bases lying between them. Germline V gives CDR1 MNHEY, CDR2 SVGAGI. CDR3 protein: CASSSGTLYNYGYTF. Here the CDR3 DNA reads TGTGCCAGCAGTTCCGGGACACTATATAACTATGGCTACACCTTC.

This clone occurred a few times. The V and J genes are TRBV28 and TRBJ2-3; TRBD1 is a possible D gene (6 bases). CDR1 is MDHEN and CDR2 is SYDVKM in the germline V gene. Trimming pared 4 bases from V and 10 bases from J, leaving 9 bases between. CDR3 length: 11 amino acids. The CDR3, as DNA: TGTGCCAGCAGTTCACAGGGATCGCAGTATTTT. Its protein is CASSSQGSQYF.

The J gene is TRBJ2-3, the V gene TRBV10-3; TRBD2 matches at 11 bases. Germline assignment: CDR1 ENHRY and CDR2 SYGVKD. The V segment lost 6 bases and the J segment 0 bases; nucleotides outside the gene matches: 2. The CDR3 spans 15 residues. The CDR3 DNA reads TGTGCCATCAGATTAGCGGGGGGGAGCACAGATACGCAGTATTTT. Translation: CAIRLAGGSTDTQYF.

The gene calls are TRBV9 and TRBJ1-5, with TRBD1 matching over 8 bases. Germline values: CDR1 SGDLS, CDR2 YYNGEE. The J segment lost 2 bases and the V segment lost 4 bases, leaving 5 bases of the junction unmatched. This CDR3 has 15 amino acids. The chain's CDR3 is CASSPTGEGNQPQHF. In DNA form, the CDR3 reads TGTGCCAGCAGCCCGACAGGGGAGGGCAATCAGCCCCAGCATTTT.

The chain links TRBV6-5 to TRBJ2-7; D remains unclear. The V end lost 0 bases, the J end lost 1 base, and 10 bases lay between the germline ends. Looked up from germline, CDR1 is MNHEY and CDR2 is SVGAGI. The CDR3 consists of 15 residues. The CDR3 region has the DNA TGTGCCAGCAGTTACTCTGGTGCAGATTCCTACGAGCAGTACTTC. This sequence encodes CASSYSGADSYEQYF.

The V call is TRBV5-6, the J call TRBJ2-3; the D gene is possibly TRBD2 (6 bases). Germline CDR1 SGHDT, CDR2 YYEEEE. V was trimmed by 4 bases and J by 0 bases, leaving 18 bases between them. The CDR3 is 17 residues long. DNA for the CDR3: TGTGCCAGCAGCGGATTCCGACTGGGGGGAAGCACAGATACGCAGTATTTT. Translating it yields CASSGFRLGGSTDTQYF.

The V gene is TRBV5-1, the J gene TRBJ1-5; TRBD1 matches at 8 bases. Germline V CDR1 and CDR2: SGHRS, YFSETQ. V dropped 5 bases and J dropped 7; count of bases not matched to a gene: 8. This CDR3 is built from 14 residues. The CDR3 sequence is CASRTDRGGQPQHF. CDR3 coding DNA: TGCGCCAGCAGAACCGACAGGGGAGGACAGCCCCAGCATTTT.

The chain couples TRBV27 to TRBJ1-2, with D unclear. Trimming removed 5 bases at V and 0 bases at J, with 4 bases between. This CDR3 has 12 residues. Germline V lookup: CDR1 MNHEY, CDR2 SMNVEV (reference sequence). CDR3 sequence: CASSQANYGYTF. The CDR3 DNA follows: TGTGCCAGCAGTCAGGCTAACTATGGCTACACCTTC.

The chain combines TRBV7-8 with TRBJ2-2, with D perhaps TRBD2 (7 bases). From germline, CDR1 is SGHVS and CDR2 FQNEAQ. V was cut by 5 bases and J by 1 base, with 17 bases left in between. This CDR3 region has 17 residues. The CDR3 reads CASSLPGGGVNTGELFF. The CDR3 DNA reads as TGTGCCAGCAGCCTTCCGGGGGGCGGGGTGAACACCGGGGAGCTGTTTTTT.